This T cell receptor beta chain was found in a study of T cell responses to AZD1222 COVID-19 vaccine. Study-wide results and limits: White British donors predominated, females outnumbered males, and clonal diversity was possibly underestimated. Of spike-specific TCRs, nearly half reportedly target regions left unmutated in variants. Spike was spanned by vaccine-associated CD4 TCRs, with dominance at 160-218 and 743-854. Repertoire sampling occurred only after the peak T cell response.

Using immunoSEQ multiplex PCR, the repertoire was profiled, and TCRdb retains in-frame clones only, with some absent. The sample shows some 120,000 clones, approximately 90% of them seen only once. Regarding this clone: Its antigen is undetermined.

Trimming took off 4 bases at V and 0 bases at J, with 12 bases between the two ends. The CDR3 spans 15 residues. CDR1 is MNHEY and CDR2 is SMNVEV in the germline V gene (reference sequence). Sequencing was performed on peripheral blood, taken on day 0 of AZD1222 vaccination. The chain couples TRBV27 to TRBJ1-2; D is unresolved. The clonotype originates from an adult in good health. The CDR3 DNA is TGTGCCAGCAGTTCCTCCACCACTGCTAACTATGGCTACACCTTC. It translates to CASSSSTTANYGYTF.